These T cell receptor beta chains were read from a single sample in a study of Ad26.COV2.S vaccination and SARS-CoV-2 variants. TCRdb keeps only in-frame clones here, not all; method: immunoSEQ multiplex PCR. The repertoire has 350,000 to 450,000 clones, about 90% of them found once; the top ten carry around 4%. Sequencing was performed on peripheral blood, taken after recovery from COVID-19. These receptor sequences come from a human donor who had recovered from COVID-19. The CDR3 runs from the conserved cysteine through the conserved F or W. Each record gives: J gene, clone size, D gene, V gene, CDR3 DNA, CDR3 protein. D genes are given only for firm matches. For some rows the clone size is stated as once, few or many, or as a class when expanded; others skip it.

j_gene: TRBJ2-2
abundance: -
d_gene: -
v_gene: TRBV10-1
CDR3nt: TGCGCCAGCAGTGAAGCTTCCCGGGAGCTGTTTTTT
CDR3aa: CASSEASRELFF

j_gene: TRBJ2-7
abundance: -
d_gene: -
v_gene: TRBV15
CDR3nt: TGTGCCACCAGCAACGGACGGGAGTACCCCTACGAGCAGTACTTC
CDR3aa: CATSNGREYPYEQYF

j_gene: TRBJ2-1
abundance: -
d_gene: -
v_gene: TRBV12-3/TRBV12-4
CDR3nt: TGTGCCAGCAGTTTAAGCTCCTACAATGAGCAGTTCTTC
CDR3aa: CASSLSSYNEQFF

j_gene: TRBJ2-7
abundance: -
d_gene: -
v_gene: TRBV10-3
CDR3nt: TGTGCCATCAGTGAGACCGGGTCCCACGAGCAGTACTTC
CDR3aa: CAISETGSHEQYF

j_gene: TRBJ1-1
abundance: -
d_gene: -
v_gene: TRBV9
CDR3nt: TGTGCCAGCAGAACAACAGACAGGCCGAACACTGAAGCTTTCTTT
CDR3aa: CASRTTDRPNTEAFF

j_gene: TRBJ2-7
abundance: -
d_gene: -
v_gene: TRBV4-1
CDR3nt: TGCGCCAGCAGCCAGCAGGGGCAGGACTCCTACGAGCAGTACTTC
CDR3aa: CASSQQGQDSYEQYF

j_gene: TRBJ1-3
abundance: -
d_gene: TRBD1
v_gene: TRBV6-5
CDR3nt: TGTGCCAGCAGCCTGACAGGGGGAAACACCATATATTTT
CDR3aa: CASSLTGGNTIYF

j_gene: TRBJ2-1
abundance: once
d_gene: -
v_gene: TRBV6-5
CDR3nt: TGTGCCAGCAGTTACTCGACGGGTGGTAGGGAGCAGTTCTTC
CDR3aa: CASSYSTGGREQFF

j_gene: TRBJ1-5
abundance: few
d_gene: -
v_gene: TRBV5-1
CDR3nt: TGCGCCAGCAGCAAAGGGGGGGTTGGGCAGCCCCAGCATTTT
CDR3aa: CASSKGGVGQPQHF

j_gene: TRBJ1-5
abundance: few
d_gene: -
v_gene: TRBV7-2
CDR3nt: TGTGCCAGCAGCTTAGTGGACGCTAGCAATCAGCCCCAGCATTTT
CDR3aa: CASSLVDASNQPQHF

j_gene: TRBJ2-5
abundance: -
d_gene: TRBD1
v_gene: TRBV7-9
CDR3nt: TGTGCCAGCAGCTTCAAGGGACAGGACCAAGAGACCCAGTACTTC
CDR3aa: CASSFKGQDQETQYF

j_gene: TRBJ1-4
abundance: -
d_gene: TRBD1
v_gene: TRBV25-1
CDR3nt: TGTGCCAGCAGTGAGTACAGGGGGCGTGAGGAAAAACTGTTTTTT
CDR3aa: CASSEYRGREEKLFF

j_gene: TRBJ2-3
abundance: -
d_gene: -
v_gene: TRBV10-3
CDR3nt: TGTGCCATCAGTGAGTCGACGGGAACAGATACGCAGTATTTT
CDR3aa: CAISESTGTDTQYF

j_gene: TRBJ2-5
abundance: -
d_gene: -
v_gene: TRBV2
CDR3nt: TGTGCCAGCACCAGAACGGGGGAAGGAGAGACCCAGTACTTC
CDR3aa: CASTRTGEGETQYF

j_gene: TRBJ2-3
abundance: once
d_gene: -
v_gene: TRBV3-1/TRBV3-2
CDR3nt: TGTGCCAGCAGCCAGGGCAGGGGCACAGATACGCAGTATTTT
CDR3aa: CASSQGRGTDTQYF

j_gene: TRBJ2-2
abundance: -
d_gene: TRBD1
v_gene: TRBV6-5
CDR3nt: TGTGCCAGCAGTTCCGGGACAGCGAACACCGGGGAGCTGTTTTTT
CDR3aa: CASSSGTANTGELFF

j_gene: TRBJ1-1
abundance: -
d_gene: -
v_gene: TRBV3-1/TRBV3-2
CDR3nt: TGTGCCAGCAGCCGTCGGGCCCCGAATTGGAACACTGAAGCTTTCTTT
CDR3aa: CASSRRAPNWNTEAFF

j_gene: TRBJ1-2
abundance: -
d_gene: -
v_gene: TRBV11-2
CDR3nt: TGTGCCAGCAGCTTAGATCTGAGGGGTCGAAGTGGCTACACCTTC
CDR3aa: CASSLDLRGRSGYTF

j_gene: TRBJ1-1
abundance: -
d_gene: -
v_gene: TRBV9
CDR3nt: TGTGCCAGCAGCGACCCAGGACGGACTGAAGCTTTCTTT
CDR3aa: CASSDPGRTEAFF

j_gene: TRBJ1-1
abundance: -
d_gene: -
v_gene: TRBV9
CDR3nt: TGTGCCAGCAGCCAGAGTGGGGCGTCCACTGAAGCTTTCTTT
CDR3aa: CASSQSGASTEAFF

j_gene: TRBJ2-2
abundance: -
d_gene: -
v_gene: TRBV5-1
CDR3nt: TGCGCCAGCAGCTTGGACGCCGGGGAGCTGTTTTTT
CDR3aa: CASSLDAGELFF

j_gene: TRBJ2-1
abundance: -
d_gene: -
v_gene: TRBV9
CDR3nt: TGTGCCAGCAGCAGAACAGCGGGCTCCTACAATGAGCAGTTCTTC
CDR3aa: CASSRTAGSYNEQFF

j_gene: TRBJ1-5
abundance: -
d_gene: TRBD1
v_gene: TRBV7-6
CDR3nt: TGTGCCAGCAGCCCGGGACAGAAACATCAGCCCCAGCATTTT
CDR3aa: CASSPGQKHQPQHF

j_gene: TRBJ1-2
abundance: -
d_gene: -
v_gene: TRBV12-5
CDR3nt: TGTGCTAGTGCCACCGGGACGGCTTCCGGCTACACCTTC
CDR3aa: CASATGTASGYTF

j_gene: TRBJ1-6
abundance: -
d_gene: -
v_gene: TRBV19
CDR3nt: TGTGCCAGTAGTACAGAGAATATCGGGGTGAATTCACCCCTCCACTTT
CDR3aa: CASSTENIGVNSPLHF

j_gene: TRBJ2-3
abundance: -
d_gene: -
v_gene: TRBV9
CDR3nt: TGTGCCAGCAGCGTCCAGGGGCACGGTGCAGATACGCAGTATTTT
CDR3aa: CASSVQGHGADTQYF